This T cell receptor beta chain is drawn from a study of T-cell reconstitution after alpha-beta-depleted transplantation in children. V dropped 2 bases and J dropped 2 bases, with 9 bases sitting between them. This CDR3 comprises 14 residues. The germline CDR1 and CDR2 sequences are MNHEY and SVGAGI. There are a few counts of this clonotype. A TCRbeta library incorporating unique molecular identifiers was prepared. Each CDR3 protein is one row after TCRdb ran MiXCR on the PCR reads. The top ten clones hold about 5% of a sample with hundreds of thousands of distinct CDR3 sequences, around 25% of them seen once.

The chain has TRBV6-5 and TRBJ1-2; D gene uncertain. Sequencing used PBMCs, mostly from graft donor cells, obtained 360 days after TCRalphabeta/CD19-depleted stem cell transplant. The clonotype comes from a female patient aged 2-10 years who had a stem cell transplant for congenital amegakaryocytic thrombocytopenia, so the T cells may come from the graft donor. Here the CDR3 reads CASSYSRRNYGYTF. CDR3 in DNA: TGTGCCAGCAGTTACAGTCGCCGGAACTATGGCTACACCTTC.